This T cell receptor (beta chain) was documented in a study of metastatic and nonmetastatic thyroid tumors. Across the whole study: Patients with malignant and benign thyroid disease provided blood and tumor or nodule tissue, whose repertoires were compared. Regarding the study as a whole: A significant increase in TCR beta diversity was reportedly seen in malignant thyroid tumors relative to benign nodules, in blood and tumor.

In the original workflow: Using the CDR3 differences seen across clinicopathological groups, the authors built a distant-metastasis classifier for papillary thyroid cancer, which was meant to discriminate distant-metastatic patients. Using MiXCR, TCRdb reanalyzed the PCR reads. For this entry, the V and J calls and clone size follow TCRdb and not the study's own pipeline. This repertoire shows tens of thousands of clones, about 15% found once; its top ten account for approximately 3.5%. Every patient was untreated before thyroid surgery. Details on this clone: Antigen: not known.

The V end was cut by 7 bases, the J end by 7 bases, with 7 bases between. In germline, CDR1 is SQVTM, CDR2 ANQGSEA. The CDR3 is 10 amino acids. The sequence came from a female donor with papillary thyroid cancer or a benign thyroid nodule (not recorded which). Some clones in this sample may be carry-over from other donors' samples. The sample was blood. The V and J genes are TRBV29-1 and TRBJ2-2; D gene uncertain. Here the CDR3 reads CSASDGELFF. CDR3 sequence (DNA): TGCAGCGCTTCGGACGGGGAGCTGTTTTTT.